This T cell receptor beta chain was captured in a study of T cell repertoires in cytomegalovirus infection. Across the whole study: CMV infection plus the matching HLA type was flagged by public TCR beta signatures. General study results and limits: Ex vivo responses were dominated by HLA-C-restricted CMV-specific TCR beta clonotypes.

Concerning this clonotype: Its matching antigen is unknown.

TCRdb passed the reads through MiXCR, listing each CDR3 protein once. The table shows 160,000 or so distinct CDR3 sequences, with under 20% occurring only once. Germline CDR1 and CDR2: MNHEY and SMNVEV (reference sequence). The CDR3 spans 15 residues. The ends were cut back, 3 bases at V and 0 bases at J, with 9 bases in the middle. Sequenced: CD8+ T cells from PBMCs. The genes are TRBV27 and TRBJ1-3, with D hard to call. The TCR originated in a human donor in good health (CMV status not recorded). Some clones in this sample may be carry-over from other donors' samples. The CDR3 spells CASSLAPDSGNTIYF. CDR3 DNA sequence: TGTGCCAGCAGTTTGGCGCCAGACTCTGGAAACACCATATATTTT.